This T cell receptor beta chain is from a study of shared clonotypes between healthy human individuals. Authors' methods: Owing to the provision of junction-only sequences devoid of quality scores by immunoSEQ, filtering differed. Sequencing used immunoSEQ multiplex PCR; TCRdb keeps in-frame clones, though not all of them. V and J calls plus clone size are reproduced from that table; the DNA served to infer D and trimming. The data hold approximately 720,000 clones, with around 92% observed a single time. Naive CD8 cells lacked CD45RO, underwent positive selection for CCR7 and left out terminally differentiated effector memory CD45RA+ cells. Sequencing was done on a sample of naive CD8+ T cells sorted from blood. The clonotype comes from a man in his thirties or forties in good health.

The CDR3 protein is CASSYSSGGGGGELFF. CDR3 bases: TGTGCCAGCAGTTACTCCTCAGGGGGAGGTGGCGGGGAGCTGTTTTTT. This chain links TRBV6-5 with TRBJ2-2, with a weak D call TRBD1 (7 bases). The V and J ends lost 0 bases and 7 bases respectively, with 15 bases between them. CDR1 MNHEY and CDR2 SVGAGI come from the germline V gene. CDR3 length: 16 amino acids.